The clone carrying this TCR beta chain was recorded many times. The sample is drawn from a study of Graves' ophthalmopathy and Graves' hyperthyroidism. The sequenced template was RNA, covering the TCR beta CDR3 region. RT-PCR in the first round used HTBI primers; a second-round multiplex PCR followed. Each CDR3 protein is one row after TCRdb ran MiXCR on the multiplex PCR reads. Among over a million distinct CDR3 sequences, 35% to 40% were seen once, and the ten largest hold approximately 12%. V lost 0 bases to trimming and J lost 9 bases; unmatched junction nucleotides: 1. The CDR3 is 12 residues long. Germline V gene data show CDR1 as MNHNY and CDR2 as SVGAGI (reference sequence).

The V gene is TRBV6-6, the J gene TRBJ2-7; 8 bases align to TRBD1. The receptor comes from an adult man with Graves' hyperthyroidism. Specimen: peripheral blood or thyroid tissue (not recorded which). CDR3: CASSYSQGVQYF. The CDR3 bases are TGTGCCAGCAGTTACTCACAGGGGGTGCAGTACTTC.